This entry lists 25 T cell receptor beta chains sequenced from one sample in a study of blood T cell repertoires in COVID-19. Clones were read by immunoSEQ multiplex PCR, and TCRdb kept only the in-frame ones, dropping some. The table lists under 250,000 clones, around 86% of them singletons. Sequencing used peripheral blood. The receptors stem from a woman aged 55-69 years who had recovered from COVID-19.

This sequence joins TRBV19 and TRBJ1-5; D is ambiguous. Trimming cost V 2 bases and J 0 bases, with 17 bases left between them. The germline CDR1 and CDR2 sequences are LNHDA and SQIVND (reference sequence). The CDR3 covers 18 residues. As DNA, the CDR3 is TGTGCCAGTAGTATATTGCGGCAGTCGGACTATAGCAATCAGCCCCAGCATTTT. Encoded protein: CASSILRQSDYSNQPQHF.

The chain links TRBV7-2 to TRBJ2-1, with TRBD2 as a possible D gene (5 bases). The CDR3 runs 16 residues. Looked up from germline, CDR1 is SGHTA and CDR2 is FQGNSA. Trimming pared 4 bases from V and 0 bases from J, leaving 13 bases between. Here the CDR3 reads CASSSRTGSSYNEQFF. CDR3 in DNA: TGTGCCAGCAGCTCCCGGACTGGGAGCTCCTACAATGAGCAGTTCTTC.

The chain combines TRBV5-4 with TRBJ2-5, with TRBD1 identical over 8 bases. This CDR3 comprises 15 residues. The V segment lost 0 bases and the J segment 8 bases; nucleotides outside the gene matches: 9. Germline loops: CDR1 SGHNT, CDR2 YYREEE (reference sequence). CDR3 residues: CASSLGTGPSGTQYF. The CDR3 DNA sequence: TGTGCCAGCAGCTTGGGGACAGGGCCCTCGGGTACCCAGTACTTC.

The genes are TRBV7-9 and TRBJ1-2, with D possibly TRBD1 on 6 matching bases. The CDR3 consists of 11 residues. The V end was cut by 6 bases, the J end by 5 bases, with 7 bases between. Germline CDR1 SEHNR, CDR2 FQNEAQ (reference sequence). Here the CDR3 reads CASRQGYGYTF. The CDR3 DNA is TGTGCCAGCAGGCAGGGGTATGGCTACACCTTC.

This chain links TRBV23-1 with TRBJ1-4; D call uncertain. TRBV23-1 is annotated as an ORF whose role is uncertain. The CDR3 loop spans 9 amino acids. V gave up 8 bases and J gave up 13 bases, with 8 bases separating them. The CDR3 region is CASHRALFF. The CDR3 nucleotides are TGCGCCAGCCATCGAGCACTGTTTTTT.

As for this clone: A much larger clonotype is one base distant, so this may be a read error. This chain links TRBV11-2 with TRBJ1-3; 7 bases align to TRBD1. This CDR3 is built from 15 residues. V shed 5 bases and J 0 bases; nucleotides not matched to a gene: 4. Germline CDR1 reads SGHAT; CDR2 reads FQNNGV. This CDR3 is CASSAGQSSGNTIYF. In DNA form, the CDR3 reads TGTGCCAGCAGCGCGGGACAGAGCTCTGGAAACACCATATATTTT.

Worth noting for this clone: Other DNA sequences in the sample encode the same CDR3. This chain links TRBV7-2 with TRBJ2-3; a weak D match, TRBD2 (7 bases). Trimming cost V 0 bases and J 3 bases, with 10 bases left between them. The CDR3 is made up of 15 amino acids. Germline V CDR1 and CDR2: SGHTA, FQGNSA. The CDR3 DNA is TGTGCCAGCAGCTTAGCGGGGGGGCCGACAGATACGCAGTATTTT. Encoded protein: CASSLAGGPTDTQYF.

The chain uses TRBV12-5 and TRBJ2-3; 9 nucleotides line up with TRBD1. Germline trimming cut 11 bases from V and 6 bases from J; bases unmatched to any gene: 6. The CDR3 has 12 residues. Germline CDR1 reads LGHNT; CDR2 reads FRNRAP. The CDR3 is CAVGTGRDTQYF. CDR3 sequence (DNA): TGTGCTGTAGGGACAGGGCGGGATACGCAGTATTTT.

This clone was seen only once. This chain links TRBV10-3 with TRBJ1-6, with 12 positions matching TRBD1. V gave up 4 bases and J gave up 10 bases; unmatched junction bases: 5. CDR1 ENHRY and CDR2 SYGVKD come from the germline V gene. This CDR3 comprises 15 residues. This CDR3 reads CAISGDRGQGSPLHF. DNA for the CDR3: TGTGCCATCAGTGGGGACAGGGGGCAGGGATCACCCCTCCACTTT.

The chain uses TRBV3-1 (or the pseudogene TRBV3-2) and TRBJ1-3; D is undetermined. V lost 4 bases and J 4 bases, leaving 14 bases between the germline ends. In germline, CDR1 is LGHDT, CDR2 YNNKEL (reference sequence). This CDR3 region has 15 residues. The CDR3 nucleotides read TGTGCCAGCAGCCGTGCGGGGAACCCGGGAAACACCATATATTTT. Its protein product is CASSRAGNPGNTIYF.

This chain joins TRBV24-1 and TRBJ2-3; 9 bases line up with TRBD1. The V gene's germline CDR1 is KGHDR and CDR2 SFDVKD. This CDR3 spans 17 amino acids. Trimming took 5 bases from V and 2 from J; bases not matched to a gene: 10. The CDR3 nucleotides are TGTGCCACCAGTGGGCCCGGGACAGGGCACCCCACAGATACGCAGTATTTT. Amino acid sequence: CATSGPGTGHPTDTQYF.

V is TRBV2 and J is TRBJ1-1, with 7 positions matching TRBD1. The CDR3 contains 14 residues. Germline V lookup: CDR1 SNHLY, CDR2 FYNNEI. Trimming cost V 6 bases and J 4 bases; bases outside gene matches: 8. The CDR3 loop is CASSKDRVLTEAFF. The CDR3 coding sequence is TGTGCCAGCAGCAAAGACAGGGTACTCACTGAAGCTTTCTTT.

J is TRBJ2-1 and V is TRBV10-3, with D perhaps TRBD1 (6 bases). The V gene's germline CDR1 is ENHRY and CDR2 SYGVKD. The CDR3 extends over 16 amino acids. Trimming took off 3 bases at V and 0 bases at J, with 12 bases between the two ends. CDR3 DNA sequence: TGTGCCATCAGTGAAAGTGTAGGGGGCTCCTACAATGAGCAGTTCTTC. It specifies CAISESVGGSYNEQFF.

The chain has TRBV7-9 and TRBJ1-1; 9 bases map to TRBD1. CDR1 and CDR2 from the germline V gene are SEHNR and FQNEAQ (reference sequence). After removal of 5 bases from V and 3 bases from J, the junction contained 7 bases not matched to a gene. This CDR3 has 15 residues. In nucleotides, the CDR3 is TGTGCCAGCAGCCCCCGAGGGGACAGGGACACTGAAGCTTTCTTT. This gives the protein CASSPRGDRDTEAFF.

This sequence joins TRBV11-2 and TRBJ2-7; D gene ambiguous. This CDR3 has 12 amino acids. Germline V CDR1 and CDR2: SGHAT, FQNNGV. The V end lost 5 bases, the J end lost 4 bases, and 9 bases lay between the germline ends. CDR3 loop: CASSLFDYEQYF. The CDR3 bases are TGTGCCAGCAGCCTATTCGATTACGAGCAGTACTTC.

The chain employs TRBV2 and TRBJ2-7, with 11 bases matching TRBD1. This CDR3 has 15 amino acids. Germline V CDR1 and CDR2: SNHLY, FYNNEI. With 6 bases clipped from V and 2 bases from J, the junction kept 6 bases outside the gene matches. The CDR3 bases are TGTGCCAGCAGAGGACAGGGGGCCTTTCCCTACGAGCAGTACTTC. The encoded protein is CASRGQGAFPYEQYF.

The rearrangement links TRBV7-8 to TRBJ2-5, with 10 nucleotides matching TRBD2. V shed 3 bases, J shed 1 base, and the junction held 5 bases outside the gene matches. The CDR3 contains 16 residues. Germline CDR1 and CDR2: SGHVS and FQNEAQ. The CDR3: CASSFSSGGLQETQYF. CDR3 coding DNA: TGTGCCAGCAGCTTCAGTAGCGGGGGGCTCCAAGAGACCCAGTACTTC.

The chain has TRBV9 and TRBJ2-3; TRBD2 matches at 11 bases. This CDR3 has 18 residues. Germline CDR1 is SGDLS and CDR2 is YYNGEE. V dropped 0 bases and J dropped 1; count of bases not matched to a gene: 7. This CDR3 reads CASSVATSGGPRTDTQYF. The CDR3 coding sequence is TGTGCCAGCAGCGTAGCCACTAGCGGGGGCCCGCGCACAGATACGCAGTATTTT.

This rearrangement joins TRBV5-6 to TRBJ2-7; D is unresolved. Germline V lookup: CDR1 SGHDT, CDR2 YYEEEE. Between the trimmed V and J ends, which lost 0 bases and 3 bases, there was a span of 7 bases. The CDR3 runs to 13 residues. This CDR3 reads CASSLERLYEQYF. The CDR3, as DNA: TGTGCCAGCAGCTTGGAGCGCCTCTACGAGCAGTACTTC.

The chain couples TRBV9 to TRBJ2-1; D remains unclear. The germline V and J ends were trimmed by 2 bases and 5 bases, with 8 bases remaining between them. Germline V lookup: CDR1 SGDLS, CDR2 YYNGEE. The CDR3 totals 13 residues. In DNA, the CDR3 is TGTGCCAGCAGCGTCGAGAAACACAATGAGCAGTTCTTC. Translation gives CASSVEKHNEQFF.

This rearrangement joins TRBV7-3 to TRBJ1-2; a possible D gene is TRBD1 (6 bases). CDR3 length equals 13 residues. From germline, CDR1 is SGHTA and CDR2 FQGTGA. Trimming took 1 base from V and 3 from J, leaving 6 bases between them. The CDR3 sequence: CASSLKGDYGYTF. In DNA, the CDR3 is TGTGCCAGCAGCTTAAAGGGGGACTATGGCTACACCTTC.

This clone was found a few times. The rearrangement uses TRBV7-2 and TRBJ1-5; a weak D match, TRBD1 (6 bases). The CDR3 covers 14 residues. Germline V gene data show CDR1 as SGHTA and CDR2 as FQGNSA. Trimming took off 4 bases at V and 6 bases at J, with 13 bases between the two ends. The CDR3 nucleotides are TGTGCCAGCAGCTCTACAGGGACGGGTCAGCCCCAGCATTTT. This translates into CASSSTGTGQPQHF.

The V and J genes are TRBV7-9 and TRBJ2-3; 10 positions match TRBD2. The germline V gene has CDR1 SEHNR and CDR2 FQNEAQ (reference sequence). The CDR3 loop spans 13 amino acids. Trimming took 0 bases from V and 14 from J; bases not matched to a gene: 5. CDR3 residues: CASSLALLAGGYF. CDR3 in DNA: TGTGCCAGCAGCTTAGCGCTGTTAGCGGGGGGGTATTTT. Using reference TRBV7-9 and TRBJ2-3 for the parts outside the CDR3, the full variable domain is DTGVSQNPRHKITKRGQNVTFRCDPISEHNRLYWYRQTLGQGPEFLTYFQNEAQLEKSRLLSDRFSAERPKGSFSTLEIQRTEQGDSAMYLCASSLALLAGGYFGPGTRLTVL.

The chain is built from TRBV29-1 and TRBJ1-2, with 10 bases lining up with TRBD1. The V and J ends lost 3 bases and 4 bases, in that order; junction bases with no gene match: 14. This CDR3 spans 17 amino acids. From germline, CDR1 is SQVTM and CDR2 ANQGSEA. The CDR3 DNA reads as TGCAGCGTTGAGGACTACCGGGACAGGGGCCTTGGCTATGGCTACACCTTC. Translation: CSVEDYRDRGLGYGYTF.

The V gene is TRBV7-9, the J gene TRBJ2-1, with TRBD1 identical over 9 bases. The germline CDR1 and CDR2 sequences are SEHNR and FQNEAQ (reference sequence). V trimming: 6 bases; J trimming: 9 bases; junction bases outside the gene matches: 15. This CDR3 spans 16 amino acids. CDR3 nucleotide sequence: TGTGCCAGCAGATCGGACAGGGGAGAACTGACTGGTGAGCAGTTCTTC. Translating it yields CASRSDRGELTGEQFF.